The next 24 T cell receptor beta chains were all read from a single sample in a study of blood T cells in healthy people across ages. Alongside a J-beta primer mix, a sample-barcoded 5' primer served in a second PCR lasting about 7 to 12 cycles. TCRdb re-derived calls from the 5' RACE reads in MiXCR, one entry per CDR3 protein. The sample records 600,000 or so distinct CDR3 sequences, less than 35% being singletons. The sequencing sample was made of blood. These receptors were taken from an elderly woman in good health.

This clonotype was seen a handful of times. Since a much larger clone is just one base distant, this may be a read error. The chain employs TRBV6-2 or TRBV6-3 and TRBJ2-6; D may be TRBD1 (7 bases). V dropped 5 bases and J dropped 0 bases, with 20 bases sitting between them. Germline V lookup: CDR1 MNHEY, CDR2 SVGEGT. There are 19 residues in the CDR3. The CDR3 loop reads CASSPGLTGRFSGANVLTF. CDR3 bases: TGTGCCAGCAGTCCGGGATTGACAGGGAGGTTCTCTGGGGCCAACGTCCTGACTTTC.

The rearrangement links TRBV5-1 to TRBJ2-1; TRBD1 agrees at 9 bases. Germline loops: CDR1 SGHRS, CDR2 YFSETQ. V shed 2 bases, J shed 2 bases, and the junction held 5 bases outside the gene matches. The CDR3 runs to 16 residues. DNA for the CDR3: TGCGCCAGCAGCTTATTAACAGGGGGCGCCTACAATGAGCAGTTCTTC. It yields the protein CASSLLTGGAYNEQFF.

The sample holds one count of this clonotype. This may come from a read error, since a much larger clone is one base off. CDR3 bases: TGTGCCAGCAGCTTAGGACGGAACTACAATGAGCAGTTCTTC. Translated, it gives CASSLGRNYNEQFF. The chain employs TRBV7-9 and TRBJ2-1; D remains ambiguous. V gave up 1 base and J gave up 3 bases, with 7 bases separating them. This CDR3 has 14 amino acids. Germline CDR1 SEHNR, CDR2 FQNEAQ (reference sequence).

This clonotype has at least ten counts. This chain uses TRBV7-8 with TRBJ1-5, with TRBD1 matching 8 bases. The germline gives CDR1 SGHVS, CDR2 FQNEAQ. The length of the CDR3 is 15 residues. J was trimmed by 4 bases and V by 5 bases; bases with no gene match: 7. CDR3 residues: CASSRRTGNNQPQHF. The CDR3 bases are TGTGCCAGCAGCCGAAGGACAGGGAATAATCAGCCCCAGCATTTT.

This clonotype has ten or more counts. V and J are TRBV24-1 and TRBJ1-2, with 8 bases lining up with TRBD1. The germline CDR1 and CDR2 sequences are KGHDR and SFDVKD. The CDR3 is 14 residues long. V was clipped by 8 bases and J by 0 bases; unmatched bases: 4. CDR3 loop: CATNWTGPNYGYTF. In nucleotides, the CDR3 is TGTGCCACCAATTGGACAGGGCCTAACTATGGCTACACCTTC.

Regarding this clonotype: This may stem from a read error, because a much larger clone lies one nucleotide away. The chain carries TRBV7-2 and TRBJ2-1; no clear D gene. CDR3 length equals 15 residues. The V gene's germline CDR1 is SGHTA and CDR2 FQGNSA. CDR3 residues: CASTSRARWKNDQFF. CDR3 bases: TGTGCCAGCACCTCTCGAGCCCGTTGGAAGAATGATCAGTTCTTC.

As regards this clonotype: A much bigger clone sits one base away, suggesting this may be a read error. V usage is TRBV5-1 and J usage is TRBJ2-1, with TRBD1 as a possible D gene (6 bases). This CDR3 comprises 15 residues. CDR1 is SGHRS, CDR2 YFSETQ, per germline. The CDR3 loop reads CASSVKGVAFNEQVF. CDR3 bases: TGCGCCAGCAGTGTCAAGGGGGTAGCGTTCAATGAGCAGGTCTTC.

The J gene is TRBJ2-1, the V gene TRBV4-2; 8 bases agree with TRBD2. The trim removed 4 bases at V and 7 bases at J, leaving 12 bases unmatched. Germline values: CDR1 LGHNA, CDR2 YNFKEQ. The CDR3 totals 16 residues. CDR3 amino acids: CASSPTSAGAMNEQFF. The DNA for the CDR3 is TGTGCCAGCAGCCCTACCTCAGCGGGAGCGATGAATGAGCAGTTCTTC.

This chain connects TRBV3-1 to TRBJ2-3, with D maybe TRBD1 (5 bases). The V gene's germline CDR1 is LGHDT and CDR2 YNNKEL (reference sequence). V lost 2 bases and J lost 0, with 9 bases in between. The length of the CDR3 is 15 residues. CDR3 amino acids: CASSQRGSSTDTQYF. DNA of the CDR3: TGTGCCAGCAGCCAAAGGGGCAGCAGCACAGATACGCAGTATTTT.

Only a few counts were recorded for this clonotype. The chain has TRBV27 and TRBJ1-4; a possible D gene is TRBD1 (6 bases). The CDR3 has 15 amino acids. The V gene's germline CDR1 is MNHEY and CDR2 SMNVEV (reference sequence). V dropped 5 bases and J dropped 6 bases, with 16 bases sitting between them. The CDR3: CASSPNRAGYEKLFF. The DNA of the CDR3 is TGTGCCAGCAGTCCCAACAGGGCCGGATATGAAAAACTGTTTTTT.

CDR3: CASYTSQAEAFF. Here the CDR3 DNA reads TGTGCCAGCTATACAAGCCAGGCTGAAGCTTTCTTT. The chain combines TRBV6-5 with TRBJ1-1; no definite D call. This CDR3 is built from 12 residues. V was cut by 8 bases and J by 6 bases, with 13 bases left in between. Germline V gene lookup returns CDR1 MNHEY and CDR2 SVGAGI.

This chain connects TRBV6-5 to TRBJ1-1; D remains unclear. Between the trimmed V and J ends, which lost 2 bases and 4 bases, there was a span of 17 bases. The CDR3 consists of 16 residues. CDR1 MNHEY and CDR2 SVGAGI come from the germline V gene. The CDR3 region is CASSYGRPTAATEAFF. For the CDR3, the DNA is TGTGCCAGCAGTTACGGCAGACCGACCGCCGCCACTGAAGCTTTCTTT.

The chain couples TRBV12-3 or TRBV12-4 to TRBJ1-1; the D gene is possibly TRBD1 (5 bases). The V and J ends lost 1 base and 6 bases respectively, with 15 bases between them. CDR3 length: 15 residues. The CDR3 reads CASSLGLPGTSEAFF. DNA for the CDR3: TGTGCCAGCAGTTTAGGTCTACCCGGGACCTCTGAAGCTTTCTTT.

This clonotype was detected once. This may come from a read error, since a much larger clone is one base off. J is TRBJ1-6 and V is TRBV6-2 or TRBV6-3; D not certain. The CDR3 runs 14 residues. Germline-derived CDR1 and CDR2 are MNHEY and SVGEGT. The CDR3 sequence: CASRYSPPNSPLHF. CDR3 DNA: TGTGCCAGCAGGTACTCACCTCCCAATTCACCCCTCCACTTT.

The CDR3 DNA reads as TGTGCCAGCAGGCCAACAGGGGGCCCTGAAGCTTTCTTT. Encoded protein: CASRPTGGPEAFF. This chain uses TRBV6-6 with TRBJ1-1, with 9 bases fitting TRBD1. Germline V gene sequence: CDR1 MNHNY, CDR2 SVGAGI (reference sequence). The CDR3 spans 13 residues. J was trimmed by 6 bases and V by 6 bases; bases with no gene match: 5.

Here the CDR3 DNA reads TGCAGTGCTAGAGATCAGAGAGGCTACACCTTC. It yields the protein CSARDQRGYTF. The chain employs TRBV20-1 and TRBJ1-2; D not certain. The V end was cut by 0 bases, the J end by 8 bases, with 7 bases between. The CDR3 extends over 11 amino acids. Germline V gives CDR1 DFQATT, CDR2 SNEGSKA (reference sequence).

This clonotype was observed a handful of times. J is TRBJ2-1 and V is TRBV5-1; D may be TRBD1 or TRBD2 (5 bases each). Trimming took off 0 bases at V and 5 bases at J, with 15 bases between the two ends. Germline CDR1 and CDR2: SGHRS and YFSETQ. CDR3 size: 16 residues. This CDR3 is CASSLGHRLGHNEQFF. As DNA, the CDR3 is TGCGCCAGCAGCTTGGGGCACAGGCTGGGACACAATGAGCAGTTCTTC.

With respect to this clonotype: Just one base apart from a much larger clone, this may be a read error. This chain links TRBV7-9 with TRBJ2-7; D perhaps matches TRBD1 (6 bases). The length of the CDR3 is 15 residues. Germline CDR1 reads SEHNR; CDR2 reads FQNEAQ (reference sequence). CDR3: CASSASGQPPYQQYF. CDR3 nucleotides: TGTGCCAGCAGCGCTTCAGGACAGCCACCCTACCAGCAGTACTTC.

This clonotype was counted at least ten times. The chain carries TRBV11-2 and TRBJ2-5; D unresolved. CDR3 size: 15 residues. V lost 7 bases and J 2 bases, leaving 17 bases between the germline ends. Germline-derived CDR1 and CDR2 are SGHAT and FQNNGV. DNA of the CDR3: TGTGCCAGCACCAACTTAGGATCCCGACAAGAGACCCAGTACTTC. Protein sequence: CASTNLGSRQETQYF.

This clonotype was observed many times. The chain is built from TRBV20-1 and TRBJ1-5, with TRBD1 identical over 10 bases. CDR3 size: 16 residues. Unmatched junction bases numbered 8, after V lost 5 bases and J lost 1 base. CDR1 is DFQATT and CDR2 is SNEGSKA in the germline V gene (reference sequence). The CDR3 sequence: CSADDPGQGSNQPQHF. DNA for the CDR3: TGCAGTGCTGATGACCCGGGACAGGGGAGCAATCAGCCCCAGCATTTT.

The chain links TRBV6-2 or TRBV6-3 to TRBJ1-5, with D tentatively TRBD1 (6 bases). Per germline, CDR1 MNHEY and CDR2 SVGEGT. V was cut by 4 bases and J by 7 bases, with 14 bases left in between. The CDR3 is made up of 14 amino acids. The chain's CDR3 is CASSSNRVSQPQHF. The CDR3 nucleotides are TGTGCCAGCAGTTCCAACAGGGTCAGCCAGCCCCAGCATTTT.

This clonotype appeared many times. The CDR3 sequence is CSARDPLTGPNYGYTF. The CDR3 coding sequence is TGCAGTGCTAGAGATCCCTTAACAGGCCCTAACTATGGCTACACCTTC. The chain is built from TRBV20-1 and TRBJ1-2; D is possibly TRBD1 (5 bases). The CDR3 runs 16 residues. The germline gives CDR1 DFQATT, CDR2 SNEGSKA (reference sequence). V lost 0 bases and J 0 bases, leaving 14 bases between the germline ends.

The chain uses TRBV2 and TRBJ2-3; 13 bases are a match to TRBD2. V shed 5 bases and J 6 bases; nucleotides not matched to a gene: 20. Germline CDR1 and CDR2: SNHLY and FYNNEI. The CDR3 spans 20 residues. The CDR3 loop reads CASSPRDLTSGGLLWDTQYF. The CDR3 region has the DNA TGTGCCAGCAGTCCTAGAGATCTGACTAGCGGGGGGCTTCTCTGGGATACGCAGTATTTT.

This clonotype came up many times. This chain links TRBV27 with TRBJ2-6, with TRBD1 identical over 10 bases. V was pared by 5 bases and J by 13 bases, with 5 bases of the junction left unmatched. CDR1 and CDR2 (germline): MNHEY, SMNVEV (reference sequence). This CDR3 contains 13 residues. CDR3 in DNA: TGTGCCAGCAGTGAGGGACAGGGGTGGGTCCTGACTTTC. This sequence encodes CASSEGQGWVLTF.